The 22 T cell receptor beta chains below all came from one sample that was sequenced in a study of early T cells in non-severe SARS-CoV-2 infection. TCRdb redid the calling of the 5' RACE reads with MiXCR, one entry per CDR3 protein. The sample has fewer than 35,000 distinct CDR3 sequences; about 5% are singletons. Sequences were obtained from whole blood. Receptor source: an adult who was a healthcare worker with PCR-confirmed SARS-CoV-2 infection or an uninfected control (not recorded which).

The table lists this clonotype with a few counts. The V call is TRBV6-2 or TRBV6-3, the J call TRBJ2-6; TRBD1 is a possible D gene (6 bases). The CDR3 loop spans 13 amino acids. The germline CDR1 and CDR2 sequences are MNHEY and SVGEGT. The V gene lost 2 bases and the J gene lost 13 bases, with 12 bases spanning the gap. CDR3 bases: TGTGCCAGCAGTTACGGCCCCCAGGGGGTCCTGACTTTC. This sequence encodes CASSYGPQGVLTF.

Many counts were recorded for this clonotype. V is TRBV29-1 and J is TRBJ2-3, with TRBD1 identical over 8 bases. Looked up from germline, CDR1 is SQVTM and CDR2 is ANQGSEA. The trim removed 7 bases at V and 7 bases at J, leaving 4 bases unmatched. The CDR3 consists of 11 residues. Here the CDR3 DNA reads TGCAGCGGTGGACAGGGAAATACGCAGTATTTT. Translating it yields CSGGQGNTQYF.

In the case of this clonotype: This could be a read error, since a much larger clone is one nucleotide away. The gene calls are TRBV11-2 and TRBJ2-5; 8 nucleotides agree with TRBD1. The trim removed 2 bases at V and 4 bases at J, leaving 6 bases unmatched. This CDR3 spans 15 amino acids. Germline V gene lookup returns CDR1 SGHAT and CDR2 FQNNGV. In nucleotides, the CDR3 is TGTGCCAGCAGCTTAACGGGGACAGGCGTAGAGACCCAGTACTTC. It specifies CASSLTGTGVETQYF.

This clonotype was detected only a few times. The chain is built from TRBV2 and TRBJ2-1; the D gene is possibly TRBD2 (6 bases). V was cut by 4 bases and J by 0 bases, with 16 bases left in between. The CDR3 is 17 residues long. Germline loops: CDR1 SNHLY, CDR2 FYNNEI. The CDR3 spells CASSGTPAGGSYNEQFF. The CDR3 nucleotides read TGTGCCAGCAGTGGAACCCCAGCGGGTGGCTCCTACAATGAGCAGTTCTTC.

This clonotype was recorded many times. The J gene is TRBJ1-1, the V gene TRBV6-1; TRBD1 matches 10 bases. Germline CDR1 is MNHNS and CDR2 is SASEGT. V was pared by 4 bases and J by 6 bases, with 8 bases of the junction left unmatched. The CDR3 loop spans 15 amino acids. This chain's CDR3 is CASSGRTGGRPEAFF. The CDR3 nucleotides read TGTGCCAGCAGTGGGAGGACAGGGGGGAGGCCTGAAGCTTTCTTT.

The genes are TRBV19 and TRBJ2-7; a weak D match, TRBD1 (6 bases). The CDR3 contains 14 residues. The V end was cut by 9 bases, the J end by 0 bases, with 15 bases between. The germline gives CDR1 LNHDA, CDR2 SQIVND (reference sequence). The CDR3 spells CASATGTNSYEQYF. Here the CDR3 DNA reads TGTGCCAGCGCGACCGGGACAAACTCCTACGAGCAGTACTTC.

This clonotype was detected ten times or more. The rearrangement joins TRBV12-3 or TRBV12-4 to TRBJ1-3; D remains unclear. The CDR3 spans 11 residues. Trimming stripped 5 bases from V and 3 bases from J, with 2 bases between. The CDR3 protein is CASSVGNTIYF. The DNA of the CDR3 is TGTGCCAGCAGTGTTGGAAACACCATATATTTT.

This clonotype was detected ten times or more. The rearrangement uses TRBV12-3 or TRBV12-4 and TRBJ2-7; 11 bases are shared with TRBD2. The CDR3 totals 15 residues. Trimming removed 10 bases from V and 4 bases from J; junction bases left unmatched: 12. CDR3 bases: TGTGCCACCTCCAGGGGGATAGCGGGAGGGTACGAGCAGTACTTC. Translating gives CATSRGIAGGYEQYF.

The table lists this clonotype with a few counts. V is TRBV5-1 and J is TRBJ2-1, with a weak D call TRBD2 (5 bases). V lost 2 bases and J lost 8, with 14 bases in between. The CDR3 runs 14 residues. Germline CDR1 SGHRS, CDR2 YFSETQ. CDR3 sequence: CASSFRGSVDEQFF. CDR3 bases: TGCGCCAGCAGCTTCCGTGGGAGCGTCGATGAGCAGTTCTTC.

The sample holds many counts of this clonotype. The V gene is TRBV7-2, the J gene TRBJ2-7; D not resolved. Trimming took off 4 bases at V and 0 bases at J, with 4 bases between the two ends. The CDR3 is 12 amino acids. Germline CDR1 SGHTA, CDR2 FQGNSA. CDR3 protein: CASSSSSYEQYF. CDR3 nucleotides: TGTGCCAGCAGCTCAAGCTCCTACGAGCAGTACTTC.

This chain uses TRBV4-1 with TRBJ1-4; D might be TRBD1 (6 bases). The CDR3 has 15 residues. Germline lookup yields CDR1 MGHRA and CDR2 YSYEKL. V lost 1 base, J lost 4 bases, and 10 bases lay in between. The CDR3 reads CASSQGDTNNEKLFF. DNA for the CDR3: TGCGCCAGCAGCCAAGGGGACACGAATAATGAAAAACTGTTTTTT.

This clonotype was seen at least ten times. The gene calls are TRBV7-3 and TRBJ2-2, with a tentative D call TRBD1 (5 bases). V was cut by 2 bases and J by 5 bases, with 6 bases left in between. The CDR3 covers 13 residues. Per the germline V gene, CDR1 is SGHTA and CDR2 is FQGTGA. The CDR3 protein is CASSLQGTGELFF. The CDR3 region has the DNA TGTGCCAGCAGCTTACAGGGTACCGGGGAGCTGTTTTTT.

The chain has TRBV20-1 and TRBJ2-7, with 9 bases identical to TRBD1. Germline V gives CDR1 DFQATT, CDR2 SNEGSKA (reference sequence). Trimming took 5 bases from V and 4 from J; bases not matched to a gene: 12. The CDR3 covers 15 residues. The CDR3 bases are TGCAGTGCTTTCGCCCCGACAGGGGGAATTTACGAGCAGTACTTC. It yields the protein CSAFAPTGGIYEQYF.

Many counts were recorded for this clonotype. The V and J genes are TRBV20-1 and TRBJ2-1; 13 bases are a match to TRBD2. The CDR3 covers 15 residues. Trimming removed 5 bases from V and 12 bases from J; junction bases left unmatched: 13. CDR1 and CDR2 (germline): DFQATT, SNEGSKA (reference sequence). CDR3 sequence reads: CSAFPLAGGQLGQFF. The CDR3 nucleotides are TGCAGTGCTTTCCCACTAGCGGGGGGGCAGCTTGGGCAGTTCTTC.

This clonotype was observed a few times. The CDR3 DNA follows: TGCAGTGCTAGAATGGGCGGGAGCCCTCGCAATGAGCAGTTCTTC. Translation: CSARMGGSPRNEQFF. The V and J genes are TRBV20-1 and TRBJ2-1; 7 positions agree with TRBD2. Per the germline V gene, CDR1 is DFQATT and CDR2 is SNEGSKA (reference sequence). V trimming: 2 bases; J trimming: 6 bases; junction bases outside the gene matches: 10. The CDR3 is made up of 15 amino acids.

This clonotype was recorded at least ten times. In DNA, the CDR3 is TGCAGTGCTAGAGAGTTAGGACTAGGAGAGACCCAGTACTTC. Its protein product is CSARELGLGETQYF. The gene calls are TRBV20-1 and TRBJ2-5, with 7 positions matching TRBD2. Germline CDR1 reads DFQATT; CDR2 reads SNEGSKA (reference sequence). V dropped 0 bases and J dropped 4; count of bases not matched to a gene: 5. The CDR3 contains 14 residues.

There are a few counts of this clonotype. The gene calls are TRBV14 and TRBJ2-7, with TRBD2 matching over 11 bases. Germline V gives CDR1 SGHDN, CDR2 FVKESK. This CDR3 is built from 15 residues. The ends lost 5 bases at V and 2 bases at J; junction bases unmatched: 5. The DNA for the CDR3 is TGTGCCAGCAGCATAGCGGGAGGGTTGCCCTACGAGCAGTACTTC. Encoded protein: CASSIAGGLPYEQYF.

This clonotype was seen at least ten times. The chain employs TRBV28 and TRBJ1-2; 7 nucleotides line up with TRBD1. Unmatched junction bases numbered 9, after V lost 10 bases and J lost 7 bases. The CDR3 extends over 12 amino acids. Germline loops: CDR1 MDHEN, CDR2 SYDVKM. The CDR3 region is CATQGGTSGYTF. The CDR3 region has the DNA TGTGCCACCCAGGGGGGGACGAGTGGCTACACCTTC.

This clonotype was observed many times. The chain carries TRBV12-3 or TRBV12-4 and TRBJ1-1; D perhaps matches TRBD1 (5 bases). The CDR3 contains 14 residues. Between the trimmed V and J ends, which lost 8 bases and 1 base, there was a span of 14 bases. The CDR3 DNA reads TGTGCCAGCCGCCCGGACGGGGGGAACACTGAAGCTTTCTTT. Translated: CASRPDGGNTEAFF.

This sequence joins TRBV12-3 or TRBV12-4 and TRBJ1-1, with a weak D call TRBD1 (5 bases). Trimming removed 0 bases from V and 7 bases from J, with 15 bases in between. This CDR3 comprises 15 residues. This CDR3 is CASSLAVKWGLEAFF. The CDR3 DNA reads as TGTGCCAGCAGTTTAGCGGTGAAGTGGGGCCTTGAAGCTTTCTTT.

This clonotype was seen repeatedly, ten times or more. The chain joins TRBV20-1 to TRBJ2-3; the D call may be TRBD1 or TRBD2 (5 bases each). In germline, CDR1 is DFQATT, CDR2 SNEGSKA (reference sequence). V shed 7 bases and J shed 6 bases, with 17 bases lying between them. The CDR3 is 13 residues long. The CDR3 loop is CSVNRDPLDTQYF. The CDR3 nucleotides read TGCAGTGTTAACCGGGACCCGTTGGATACGCAGTATTTT.

This clonotype was picked up a small number of times. This sequence joins TRBV12-3 or TRBV12-4 and TRBJ2-7; D may correspond to TRBD1 or TRBD2 (5 bases each). The V and J ends lost 6 bases and 3 bases respectively, with 12 bases between them. This CDR3 region has 13 residues. As DNA, the CDR3 is TGTGCCAGCAGCCGGGACCGCCGCTACGAGCAGTACTTC. Encoded protein: CASSRDRRYEQYF.